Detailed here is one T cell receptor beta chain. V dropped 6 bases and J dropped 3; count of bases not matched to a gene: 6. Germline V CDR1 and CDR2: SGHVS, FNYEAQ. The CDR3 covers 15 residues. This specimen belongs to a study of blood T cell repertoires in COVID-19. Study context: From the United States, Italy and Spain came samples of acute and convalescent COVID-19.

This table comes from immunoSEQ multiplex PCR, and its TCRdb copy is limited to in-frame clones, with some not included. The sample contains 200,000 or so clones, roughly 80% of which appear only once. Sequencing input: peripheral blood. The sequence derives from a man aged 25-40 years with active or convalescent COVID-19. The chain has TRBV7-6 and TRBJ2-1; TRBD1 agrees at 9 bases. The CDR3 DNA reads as TGTGCCAGCAGTAGGACAGGGGCTCTCTACAATGAGCAGTTCTTC. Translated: CASSRTGALYNEQFF.